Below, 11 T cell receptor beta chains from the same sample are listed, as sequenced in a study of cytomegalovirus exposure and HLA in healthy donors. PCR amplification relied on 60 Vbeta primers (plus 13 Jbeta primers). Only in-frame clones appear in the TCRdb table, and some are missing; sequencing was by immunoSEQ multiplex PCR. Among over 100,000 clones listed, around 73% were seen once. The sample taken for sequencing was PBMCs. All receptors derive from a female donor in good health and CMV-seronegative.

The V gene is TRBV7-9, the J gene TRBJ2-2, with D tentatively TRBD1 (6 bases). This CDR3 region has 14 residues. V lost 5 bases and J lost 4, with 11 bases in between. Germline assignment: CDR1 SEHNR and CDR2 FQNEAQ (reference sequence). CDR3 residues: CASSPGQLTGELFF. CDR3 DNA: TGTGCCAGCAGCCCGGGACAACTCACCGGGGAGCTGTTTTTT.

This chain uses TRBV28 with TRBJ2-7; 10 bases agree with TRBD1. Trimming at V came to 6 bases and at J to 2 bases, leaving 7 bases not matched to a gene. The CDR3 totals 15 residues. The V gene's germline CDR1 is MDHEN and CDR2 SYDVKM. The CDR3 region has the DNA TGTGCCAGCAGCCCCGGGACAGGGGTAACCTACGAGCAGTACTTC. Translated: CASSPGTGVTYEQYF.

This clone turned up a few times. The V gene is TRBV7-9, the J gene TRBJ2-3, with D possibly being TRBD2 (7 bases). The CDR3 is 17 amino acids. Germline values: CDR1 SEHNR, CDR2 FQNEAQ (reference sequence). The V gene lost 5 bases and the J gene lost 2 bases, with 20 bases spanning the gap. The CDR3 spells CASSPWGGALDTDTQYF. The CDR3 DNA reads TGTGCCAGCAGCCCTTGGGGGGGGGCGTTGGACACAGATACGCAGTATTTT.

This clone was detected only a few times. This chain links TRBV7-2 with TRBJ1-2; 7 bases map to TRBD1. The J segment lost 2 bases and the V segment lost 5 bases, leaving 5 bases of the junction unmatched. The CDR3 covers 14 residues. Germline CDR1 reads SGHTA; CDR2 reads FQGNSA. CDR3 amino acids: CASSPLQGNYGYTF. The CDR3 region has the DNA TGTGCCAGCAGCCCCCTACAGGGGAACTATGGCTACACCTTC.

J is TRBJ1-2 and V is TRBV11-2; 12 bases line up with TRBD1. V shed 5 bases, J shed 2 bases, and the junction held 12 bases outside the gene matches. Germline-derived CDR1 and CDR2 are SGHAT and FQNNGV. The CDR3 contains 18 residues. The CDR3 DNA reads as TGTGCCAGCAGCCTCCGGAGGGACAGGGGGCTAGGGAACTATGGCTACACCTTC. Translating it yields CASSLRRDRGLGNYGYTF.

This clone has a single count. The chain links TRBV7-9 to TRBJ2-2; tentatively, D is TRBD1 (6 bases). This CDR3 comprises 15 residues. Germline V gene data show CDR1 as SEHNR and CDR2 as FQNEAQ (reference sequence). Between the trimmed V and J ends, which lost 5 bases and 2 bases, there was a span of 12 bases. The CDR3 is CASSRGTPNTGELFF. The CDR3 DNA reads TGTGCCAGCAGCCGAGGGACACCTAACACCGGGGAGCTGTTTTTT.

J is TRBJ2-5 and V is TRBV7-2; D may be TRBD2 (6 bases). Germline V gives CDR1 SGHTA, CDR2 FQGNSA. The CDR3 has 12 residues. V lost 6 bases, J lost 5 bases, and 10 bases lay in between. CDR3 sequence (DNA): TGTGCCAGCAGTACTAGCAGCGAGACCCAGTACTTC. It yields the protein CASSTSSETQYF.

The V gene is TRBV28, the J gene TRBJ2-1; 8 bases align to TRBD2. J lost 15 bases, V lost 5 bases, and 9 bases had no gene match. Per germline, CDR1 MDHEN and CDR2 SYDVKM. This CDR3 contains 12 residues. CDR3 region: CASSPRAGAGFF. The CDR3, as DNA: TGTGCCAGCAGTCCAAGAGCGGGAGCGGGGTTCTTC.

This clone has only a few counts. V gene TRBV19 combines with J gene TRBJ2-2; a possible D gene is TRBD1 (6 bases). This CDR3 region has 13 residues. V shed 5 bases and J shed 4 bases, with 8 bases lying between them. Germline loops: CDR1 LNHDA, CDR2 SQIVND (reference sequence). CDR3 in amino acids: CASSHRVTGELFF. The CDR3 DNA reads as TGTGCCAGTAGTCACAGGGTCACCGGGGAGCTGTTTTTT. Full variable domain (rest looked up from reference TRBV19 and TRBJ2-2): DGGITQSPKYLFRKEGQNVTLSCEQNLNHDAMYWYRQDPGQGLRLIYYSQIVNDFQKGDIAEGYSVSREKKESFPLTVTSAQKNPTAFYLCASSHRVTGELFFGEGSRLTVL.

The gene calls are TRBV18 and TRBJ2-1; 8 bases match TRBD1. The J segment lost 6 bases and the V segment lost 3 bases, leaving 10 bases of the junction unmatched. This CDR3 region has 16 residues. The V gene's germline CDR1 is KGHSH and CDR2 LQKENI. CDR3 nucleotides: TGTGCCAGCTCACCGGACAGGGTACCATCTCTCAATGAGCAGTTCTTC. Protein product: CASSPDRVPSLNEQFF.

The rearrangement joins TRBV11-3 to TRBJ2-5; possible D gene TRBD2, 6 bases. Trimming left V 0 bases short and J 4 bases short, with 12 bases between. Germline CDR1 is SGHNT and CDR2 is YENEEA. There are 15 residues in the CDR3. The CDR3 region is CASSLDRERRETQYF. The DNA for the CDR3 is TGTGCCAGCAGCTTAGACCGGGAGAGGCGAGAGACCCAGTACTTC.